Listed here is a single TCR beta chain. The target antigen is unknown. Germline V gene sequence: CDR1 SGHTA, CDR2 FQGNSA. V dropped 2 bases and J dropped 4 bases, with 22 bases sitting between them. The CDR3 runs 18 residues. The data were taken from a study of shared clonotypes between healthy human individuals. Study details: Two women and a few men aged 18 to 49 served as donors. Study findings and constraints: Larger estimated richness was generally seen in naive subsets than in memory subsets.

Here immunoSEQ multiplex PCR was the method, and the copy in TCRdb shows in-frame clones only, minus some. Here the sample spans a few million clones, 80% to 95% being singletons. Sample: naive CD4+ T cells from PBMCs. Subset in this sample: CD45RA+ positively selected. The clonotype comes from a man between 18 and 35 years old in good health. Some clones in this sample may be carry-over from other donors' samples. This chain links TRBV7-2 with TRBJ2-3; D is perhaps TRBD1 or TRBD2 (7 bases each). The CDR3: CASSLPPGGGNGADTQYF. The CDR3 DNA follows: TGTGCCAGCAGCTTACCCCCAGGGGGGGGTAATGGGGCAGATACGCAGTATTTT.